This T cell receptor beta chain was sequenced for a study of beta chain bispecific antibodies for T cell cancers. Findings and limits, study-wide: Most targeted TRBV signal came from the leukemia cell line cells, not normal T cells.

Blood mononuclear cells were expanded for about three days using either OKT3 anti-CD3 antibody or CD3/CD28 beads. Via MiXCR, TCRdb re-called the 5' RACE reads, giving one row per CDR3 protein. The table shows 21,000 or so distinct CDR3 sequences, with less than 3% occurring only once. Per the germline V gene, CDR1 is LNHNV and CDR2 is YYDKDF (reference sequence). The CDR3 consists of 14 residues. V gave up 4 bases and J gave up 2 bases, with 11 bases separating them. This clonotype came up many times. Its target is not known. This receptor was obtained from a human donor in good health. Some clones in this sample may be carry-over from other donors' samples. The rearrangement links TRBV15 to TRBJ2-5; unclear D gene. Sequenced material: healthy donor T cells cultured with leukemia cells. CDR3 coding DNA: TGTGCCACCAGCACTGAGGTCTTTCAAGAGACCCAGTACTTC. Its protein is CATSTEVFQETQYF.